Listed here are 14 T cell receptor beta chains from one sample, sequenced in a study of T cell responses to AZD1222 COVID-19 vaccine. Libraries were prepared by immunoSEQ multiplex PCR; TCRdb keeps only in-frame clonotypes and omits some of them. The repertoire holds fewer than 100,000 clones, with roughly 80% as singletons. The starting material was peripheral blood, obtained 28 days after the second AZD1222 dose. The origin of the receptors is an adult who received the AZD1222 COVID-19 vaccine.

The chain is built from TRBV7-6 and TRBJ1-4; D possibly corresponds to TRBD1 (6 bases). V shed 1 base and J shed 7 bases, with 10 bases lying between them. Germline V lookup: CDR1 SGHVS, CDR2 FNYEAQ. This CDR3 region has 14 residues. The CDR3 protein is CASSLGGASEKLFF. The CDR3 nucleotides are TGTGCCAGCAGCTTAGGGGGGGCCTCTGAAAAACTGTTTTTT.

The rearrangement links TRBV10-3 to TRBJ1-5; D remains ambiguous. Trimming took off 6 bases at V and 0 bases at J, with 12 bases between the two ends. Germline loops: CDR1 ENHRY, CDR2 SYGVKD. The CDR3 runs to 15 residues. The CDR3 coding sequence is TGTGCCATCAGGGAAACCCTAGATAGCAATCAGCCCCAGCATTTT. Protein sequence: CAIRETLDSNQPQHF.

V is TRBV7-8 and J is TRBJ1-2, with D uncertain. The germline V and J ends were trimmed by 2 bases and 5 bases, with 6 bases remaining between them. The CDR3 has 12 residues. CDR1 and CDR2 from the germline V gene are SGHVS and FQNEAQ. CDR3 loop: CASSLLDYGYTF. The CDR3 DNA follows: TGTGCCAGCAGCTTATTGGATTATGGCTACACCTTC. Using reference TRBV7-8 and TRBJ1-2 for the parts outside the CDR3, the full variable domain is GAGVSQSPRYKVAKRGQDVALRCDPISGHVSLFWYQQALGQGPEFLTYFQNEAQLDKSGLPSDRFFAERPEGSVSTLKIQRTQQEDSAVYLCASSLLDYGYTFGSGTRLTVV.

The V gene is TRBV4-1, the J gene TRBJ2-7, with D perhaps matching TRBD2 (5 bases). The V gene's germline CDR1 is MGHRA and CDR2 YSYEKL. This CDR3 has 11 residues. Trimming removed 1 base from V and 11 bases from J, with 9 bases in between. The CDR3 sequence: CASSQGRAKYF. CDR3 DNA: TGCGCCAGCAGCCAAGGGCGGGCGAAGTACTTC.

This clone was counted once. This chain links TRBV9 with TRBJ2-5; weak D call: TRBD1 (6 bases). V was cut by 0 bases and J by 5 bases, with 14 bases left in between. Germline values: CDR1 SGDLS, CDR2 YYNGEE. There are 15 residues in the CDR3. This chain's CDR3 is CASSVEQGQVETQYF. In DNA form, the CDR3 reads TGTGCCAGCAGCGTAGAGCAGGGGCAGGTCGAGACCCAGTACTTC.

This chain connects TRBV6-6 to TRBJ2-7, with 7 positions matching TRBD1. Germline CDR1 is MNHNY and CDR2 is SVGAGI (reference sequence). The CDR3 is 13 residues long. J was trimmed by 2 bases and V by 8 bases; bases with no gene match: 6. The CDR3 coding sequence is TGTGCCAGCCGTCCGGGACAGACCTACGAGCAGTACTTC. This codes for CASRPGQTYEQYF.

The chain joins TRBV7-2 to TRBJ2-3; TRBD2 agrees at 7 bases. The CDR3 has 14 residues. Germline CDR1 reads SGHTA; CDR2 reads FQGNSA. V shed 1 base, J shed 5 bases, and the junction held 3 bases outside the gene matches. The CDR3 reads CASSLVASGDTQYF. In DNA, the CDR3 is TGTGCCAGCAGCTTAGTCGCTAGCGGAGATACGCAGTATTTT. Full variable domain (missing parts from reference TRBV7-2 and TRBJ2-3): GAGVSQSPSNKVTEKGKDVELRCDPISGHTALYWYRQSLGQGLEFLIYFQGNSAPDKSGLPSDRFSAERTGGSVSTLTIQRTQQEDSAVYLCASSLVASGDTQYFGPGTRLTVL.

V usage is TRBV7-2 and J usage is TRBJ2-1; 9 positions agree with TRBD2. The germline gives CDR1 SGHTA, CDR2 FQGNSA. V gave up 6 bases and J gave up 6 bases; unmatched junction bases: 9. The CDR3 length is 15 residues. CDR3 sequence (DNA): TGTGCCAGCAGGTATGGACTAGCGCCTCTCAATGAGCAGTTCTTC. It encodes CASRYGLAPLNEQFF.

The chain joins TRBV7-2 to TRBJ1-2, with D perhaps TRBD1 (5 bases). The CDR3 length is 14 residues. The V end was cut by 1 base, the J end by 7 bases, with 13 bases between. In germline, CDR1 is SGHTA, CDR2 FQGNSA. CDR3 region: CASSLELGVSGYTF. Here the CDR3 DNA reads TGTGCCAGCAGCTTAGAACTGGGGGTTAGTGGCTACACCTTC.

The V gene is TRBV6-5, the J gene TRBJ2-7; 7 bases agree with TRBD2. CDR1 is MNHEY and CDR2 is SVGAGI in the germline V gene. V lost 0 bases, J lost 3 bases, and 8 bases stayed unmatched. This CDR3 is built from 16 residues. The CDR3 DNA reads TGTGCCAGCAGTTACTCGAGACGGGGGGACTTCTACGAGCAGTACTTC. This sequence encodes CASSYSRRGDFYEQYF.

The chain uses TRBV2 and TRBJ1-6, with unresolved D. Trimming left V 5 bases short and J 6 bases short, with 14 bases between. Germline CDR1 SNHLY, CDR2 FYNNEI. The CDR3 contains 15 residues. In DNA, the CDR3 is TGTGCCAGCAGTTTTCCCCCTTCGACTAATTCACCCCTCCACTTT. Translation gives CASSFPPSTNSPLHF.

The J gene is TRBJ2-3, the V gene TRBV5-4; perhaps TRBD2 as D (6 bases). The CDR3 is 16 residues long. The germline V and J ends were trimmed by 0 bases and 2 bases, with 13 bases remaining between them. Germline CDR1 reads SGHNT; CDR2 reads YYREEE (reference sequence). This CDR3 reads CASSLDPGLNTDTQYF. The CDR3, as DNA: TGTGCCAGCAGCTTGGATCCGGGACTGAACACAGATACGCAGTATTTT.

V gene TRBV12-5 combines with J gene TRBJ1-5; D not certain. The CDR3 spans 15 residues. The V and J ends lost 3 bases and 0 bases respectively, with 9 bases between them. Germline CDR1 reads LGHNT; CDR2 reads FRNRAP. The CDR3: CASGLQRASNQPQHF. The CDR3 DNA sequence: TGTGCTAGTGGTTTACAGAGAGCTAGCAATCAGCCCCAGCATTTT.

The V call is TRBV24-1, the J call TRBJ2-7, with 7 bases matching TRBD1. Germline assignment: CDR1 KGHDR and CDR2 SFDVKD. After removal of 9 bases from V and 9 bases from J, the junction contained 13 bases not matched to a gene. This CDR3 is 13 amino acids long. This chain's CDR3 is CATEGDRAAGQYF. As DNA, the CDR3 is TGTGCCACCGAGGGAGACAGGGCGGCTGGGCAGTACTTC.